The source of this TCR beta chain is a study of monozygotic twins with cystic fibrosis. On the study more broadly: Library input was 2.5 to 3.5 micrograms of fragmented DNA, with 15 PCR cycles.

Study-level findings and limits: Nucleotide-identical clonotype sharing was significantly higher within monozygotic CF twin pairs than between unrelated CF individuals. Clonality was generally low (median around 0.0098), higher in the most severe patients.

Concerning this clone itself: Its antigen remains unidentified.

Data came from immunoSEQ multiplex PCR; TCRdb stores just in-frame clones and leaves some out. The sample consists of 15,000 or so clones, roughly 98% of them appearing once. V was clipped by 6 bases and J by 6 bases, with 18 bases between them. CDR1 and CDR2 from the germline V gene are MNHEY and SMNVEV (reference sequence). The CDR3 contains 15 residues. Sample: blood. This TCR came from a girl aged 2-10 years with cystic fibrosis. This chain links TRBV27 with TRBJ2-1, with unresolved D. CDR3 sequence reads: CASSKGNILGNEQFF. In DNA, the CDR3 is TGTGCCAGCAGCAAAGGGAACATTTTAGGCAATGAGCAGTTCTTC.